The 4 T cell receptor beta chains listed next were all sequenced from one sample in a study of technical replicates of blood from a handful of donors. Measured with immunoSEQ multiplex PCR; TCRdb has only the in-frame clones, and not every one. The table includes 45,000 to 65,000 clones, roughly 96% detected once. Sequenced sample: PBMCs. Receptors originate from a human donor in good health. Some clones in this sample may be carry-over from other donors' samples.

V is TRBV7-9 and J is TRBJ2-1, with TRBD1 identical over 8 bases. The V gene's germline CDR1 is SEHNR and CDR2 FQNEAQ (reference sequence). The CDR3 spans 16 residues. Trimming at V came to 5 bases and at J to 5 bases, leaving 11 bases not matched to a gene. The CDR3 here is CASSVTQGAGDNEQFF. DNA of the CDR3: TGTGCCAGCAGCGTCACGCAGGGGGCTGGTGACAATGAGCAGTTCTTC.

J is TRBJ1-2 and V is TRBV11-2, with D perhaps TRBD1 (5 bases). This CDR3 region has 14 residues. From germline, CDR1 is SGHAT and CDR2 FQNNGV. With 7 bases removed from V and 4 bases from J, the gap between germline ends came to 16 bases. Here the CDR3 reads CASTPTAGSYGYTF. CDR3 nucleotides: TGTGCCAGCACCCCCACGGCAGGGTCCTATGGCTACACCTTC.

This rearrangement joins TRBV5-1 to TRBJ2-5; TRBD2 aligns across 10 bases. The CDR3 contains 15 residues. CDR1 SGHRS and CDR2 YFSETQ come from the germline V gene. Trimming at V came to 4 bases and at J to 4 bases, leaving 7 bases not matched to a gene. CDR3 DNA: TGCGCCAGCAGCAGTAAGCGGGAGGGCCGAGAGACCCAGTACTTC. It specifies CASSSKREGRETQYF.

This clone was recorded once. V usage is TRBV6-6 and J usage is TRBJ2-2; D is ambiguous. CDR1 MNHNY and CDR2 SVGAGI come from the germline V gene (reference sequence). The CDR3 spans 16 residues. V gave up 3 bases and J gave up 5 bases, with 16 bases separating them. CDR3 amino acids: CASSYIAPKGTGELFF. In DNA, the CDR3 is TGTGCCAGCAGTTATATAGCTCCCAAAGGTACCGGGGAGCTGTTTTTT.